The 8 T cell receptor beta chains below were found in one sample sequenced in a study of OX40 agonist ivuxolimab in advanced cancers. Profiled with immunoSEQ multiplex PCR; TCRdb holds only in-frame clones, not every one. The data hold tens of thousands of clones, with around 90% observed a single time. The sequencing used CD4+ or CD8+ T cells sorted from blood, collected in a trial of the OX40 agonist ivuxolimab. The receptors stem from an adult with an advanced solid tumor such as melanoma, head and neck, liver or kidney cancer.

The V gene is TRBV11-2, the J gene TRBJ2-7; D gene ambiguous. Looked up from germline, CDR1 is SGHAT and CDR2 is FQNNGV. V dropped 5 bases and J dropped 5 bases, with 19 bases sitting between them. The length of the CDR3 is 15 residues. CDR3 in DNA: TGTGCCAGCAGCCCAGAGGTAGGGTGGTGGAACGAGCAGTACTTC. Translation: CASSPEVGWWNEQYF.

This clone was found once. The chain joins TRBV2 to TRBJ2-7; D is unclear. Deletions cut 3 bases from V and 5 bases from J, with 14 bases between. CDR1 and CDR2 from the germline V gene are SNHLY and FYNNEI. The CDR3 is made up of 14 amino acids. The CDR3 DNA reads as TGTGCCAGCAGTGAGCGGCAGTTAAACAACGAGCAGTACTTC. The encoded protein is CASSERQLNNEQYF.

The chain joins TRBV27 to TRBJ2-2; 7 positions match TRBD2. Trimming took 1 base from V and 0 from J; bases not matched to a gene: 2. This CDR3 has 16 residues. Germline assignment: CDR1 MNHEY and CDR2 SMNVEV (reference sequence). CDR3 in DNA: TGTGCCAGCAGTTTATGGGAGGGGACGAACACCGGGGAGCTGTTTTTT. Residues: CASSLWEGTNTGELFF.

V usage is TRBV6-5 and J usage is TRBJ2-3; D may be TRBD2 (6 bases). The CDR3 sequence is 14 residues long. Germline V gene data show CDR1 as MNHEY and CDR2 as SVGAGI. Trimming removed 2 bases from V and 2 bases from J, with 8 bases in between. The CDR3 nucleotides read TGTGCCAGCAGTTACGGCGGGAACACAGATACGCAGTATTTT. This gives the protein CASSYGGNTDTQYF.

As concerns this clone: This sample includes further DNA sequences coding for the same CDR3. J is TRBJ2-1 and V is TRBV27; D remains unclear. Germline lookup yields CDR1 MNHEY and CDR2 SMNVEV (reference sequence). The length of the CDR3 is 14 residues. Trimming shortened V by 5 bases and J by 0 bases, and 8 bases separated the two germline ends. The CDR3 is CASSLRSSYNEQFF. The CDR3 nucleotides are TGTGCCAGCAGTCTCAGGAGCTCCTACAATGAGCAGTTCTTC.

CDR3 in DNA: TGTGCCAGCAGCTCAACACCCCTACAGTTCTTC. Residues: CASSSTPLQFF. The chain recombines TRBV7-9 with TRBJ2-1; the D is unclear. The CDR3 extends over 11 amino acids. The germline gives CDR1 SEHNR, CDR2 FQNEAQ (reference sequence). Trimming cost V 4 bases and J 13 bases, with 11 bases left between them.

The rearrangement joins TRBV19 to TRBJ1-5; D is uncertain. There are 12 residues in the CDR3. CDR1 and CDR2 (germline): LNHDA, SQIVND (reference sequence). V was trimmed by 7 bases and J by 4 bases, leaving 8 bases between them. The CDR3 here is CASKTGNQPQHF. CDR3 sequence (DNA): TGTGCCAGTAAAACTGGGAATCAGCCCCAGCATTTT.

This clone came up a few times. The V gene is TRBV7-9, the J gene TRBJ1-6; D not resolved. The CDR3 consists of 15 residues. CDR1 and CDR2 (germline): SEHNR, FQNEAQ (reference sequence). Trimming stripped 1 base from V and 10 bases from J, with 14 bases between. The DNA for the CDR3 is TGTGCCAGCAGCTTAGGGTTGATGGGAGAATCACCCCTCCACTTT. It yields the protein CASSLGLMGESPLHF.